Following are 15 T cell receptor beta chains from one sample sequenced in a study of blood T cell repertoires in COVID-19. Sequencing was performed with immunoSEQ multiplex PCR; in TCRdb, only in-frame clones are kept and a portion is missing. Among a few hundred thousand clones listed, around 80% were seen once. Sequencing was performed on PBMCs or T cells enriched from blood (not recorded which). The receptors derive from a man aged 30 to 39 with acute COVID-19.

This sequence joins TRBV11-3 and TRBJ2-2; D perhaps matches TRBD1 (6 bases). There are 15 residues in the CDR3. Looked up from germline, CDR1 is SGHNT and CDR2 is YENEEA. With 1 base removed from V and 6 bases from J, the gap between germline ends came to 12 bases. CDR3 region: CASSLGGGAAGELFF. The CDR3 nucleotides are TGTGCCAGCAGCTTAGGTGGGGGCGCGGCCGGGGAGCTGTTTTTT. The full variable domain, completed using reference TRBV11-3 and TRBJ2-2, is EAGVVQSPRYKIIEKKQPVAFWCNPISGHNTLYWYLQNLGQGPELLIRYENEEAVDDSQLPKDRFSAERLKGVDSTLKIQPAELGDSAVYLCASSLGGGAAGELFFGEGSRLTVL.

The genes are TRBV7-9 and TRBJ1-1; perhaps TRBD1 as D (6 bases). Germline lookup yields CDR1 SEHNR and CDR2 FQNEAQ (reference sequence). Trimming took off 4 bases at V and 3 bases at J, with 12 bases between the two ends. The CDR3 extends over 14 amino acids. The CDR3 region has the DNA TGTGCCAGCAGCTCACAGGGCCCCCACACTGAAGCTTTCTTT. This codes for CASSSQGPHTEAFF.

The rearrangement joins TRBV5-1 to TRBJ2-5, with a weak D call TRBD1 (5 bases). CDR1 is SGHRS, CDR2 YFSETQ, per germline. CDR3 size: 15 residues. Trimming removed 1 base from V and 0 bases from J, with 10 bases in between. CDR3 sequence: CASSLRGTYQETQYF. CDR3 coding DNA: TGCGCCAGCAGCTTGAGGGGCACGTACCAAGAGACCCAGTACTTC. The complete variable domain, with remaining parts taken from reference TRBV5-1 and TRBJ2-5, reads KAGVTQTPRYLIKTRGQQVTLSCSPISGHRSVSWYQQTPGQGLQFLFEYFSETQRNKGNFPGRFSGRQFSNSRSEMNVSTLELGDSALYLCASSLRGTYQETQYFGPGTRLLVL.

The gene calls are TRBV7-9 and TRBJ2-2; 8 positions agree with TRBD1. The CDR3 extends over 15 amino acids. In germline, CDR1 is SEHNR, CDR2 FQNEAQ (reference sequence). After removal of 1 base from V and 3 bases from J, the junction contained 1 base not matched to a gene. The CDR3 DNA reads as TGTGCCAGCAGCTTAGTACAGGGGGACACCGGGGAGCTGTTTTTT. Its protein product is CASSLVQGDTGELFF.

Here the CDR3 reads CASRGQGSFTYEQYF. CDR3 sequence (DNA): TGTGCCAGCAGGGGACAGGGATCCTTTACCTACGAGCAGTACTTC. The rearrangement links TRBV6-5 to TRBJ2-7, with TRBD1 matching 9 bases. This CDR3 comprises 15 residues. Germline lookup yields CDR1 MNHEY and CDR2 SVGAGI. Trimming removed 6 bases from V and 2 bases from J; junction bases left unmatched: 8.

This chain uses TRBV20-1 with TRBJ1-4, with TRBD1 matching over 7 bases. This CDR3 is built from 11 residues. V shed 5 bases, J shed 8 bases, and the junction held 2 bases outside the gene matches. CDR1 is DFQATT, CDR2 SNEGSKA, per germline (reference sequence). The chain's CDR3 is CSAARGEKLFF. The CDR3 nucleotides read TGCAGTGCTGCCAGGGGGGAAAAACTGTTTTTT.

This clone appeared a few times. The V gene is TRBV9, the J gene TRBJ2-7, with D possibly matching TRBD2 (6 bases). The germline CDR1 and CDR2 sequences are SGDLS and YYNGEE. V lost 0 bases and J lost 0, with 10 bases in between. The CDR3 is 15 amino acids. In nucleotides, the CDR3 is TGTGCCAGCAGCGTAGCGGGGGAACCCTCCTACGAGCAGTACTTC. Its translation is CASSVAGEPSYEQYF.

CDR3 loop: CASSQAPVTEAFF. The CDR3 coding sequence is TGTGCCAGCAGCCAAGCCCCCGTCACTGAAGCTTTCTTT. The chain has TRBV6-5 and TRBJ1-1; D uncertain. Trimming stripped 6 bases from V and 4 bases from J, with 12 bases between. The CDR3 has 13 residues. In germline, CDR1 is MNHEY, CDR2 SVGAGI.

The rearrangement uses TRBV7-6 and TRBJ2-2; D remains ambiguous. CDR3 length: 16 amino acids. Trimming pared 1 base from V and 4 bases from J, leaving 13 bases between. Germline V gene lookup returns CDR1 SGHVS and CDR2 FNYEAQ. CDR3 loop: CASSLVVLTPTGELFF. CDR3 in DNA: TGTGCCAGCAGCTTAGTCGTCCTGACTCCCACCGGGGAGCTGTTTTTT.

This clone has only one observation. J is TRBJ2-3 and V is TRBV5-1; the match to TRBD2 covers 9 bases. In germline, CDR1 is SGHRS, CDR2 YFSETQ. This CDR3 spans 14 amino acids. The V gene end was trimmed by 3 bases and the J gene end by 4 bases; junction bases not matched to a gene: 3. As DNA, the CDR3 is TGCGCCAGCAGCTGGGGACTAGCCCCAGATACGCAGTATTTT. Translation: CASSWGLAPDTQYF.

V usage is TRBV25-1 and J usage is TRBJ2-7; 9 nucleotides agree with TRBD2. The CDR3 totals 13 residues. Looked up from germline, CDR1 is MGHDK and CDR2 is SYGVNS. Trimming removed 4 bases from V and 5 bases from J; junction bases left unmatched: 3. The CDR3 DNA reads TGTGCCAGCAGTGGCGGGGGGGCCCACGAGCAGTACTTC. The encoded protein is CASSGGGAHEQYF.

The rearrangement uses TRBV19 and TRBJ1-4, with 7 bases fitting TRBD1. Germline V CDR1 and CDR2: LNHDA, SQIVND (reference sequence). CDR3 length: 13 amino acids. Unmatched junction bases numbered 10, after V lost 10 bases and J lost 8 bases. CDR3 sequence (DNA): TGTGCCACCGCTTTGAGGGGGCAGGAAAAACTGTTTTTT. Translation: CATALRGQEKLFF. The complete variable domain, with remaining parts taken from reference TRBV19 and TRBJ1-4, reads DGGITQSPKYLFRKEGQNVTLSCEQNLNHDAMYWYRQDPGQGLRLIYYSQIVNDFQKGDIAEGYSVSREKKESFPLTVTSAQKNPTAFYLCATALRGQEKLFFGSGTQLSVL.

Note on this clone: Distinct nucleotide sequences in the sample also encode this CDR3. V is TRBV28 and J is TRBJ1-5, with 7 bases aligning to TRBD1. Germline V gene sequence: CDR1 MDHEN, CDR2 SYDVKM. The length of the CDR3 is 14 residues. With 5 bases clipped from V and 5 bases from J, the junction kept 6 bases outside the gene matches. The CDR3 coding sequence is TGTGCCAGCAGTCGAACAGGGGACGATCAGCCCCAGCATTTT. This encodes CASSRTGDDQPQHF.

The chain is built from TRBV21-1 and TRBJ1-1; TRBD1 is the table's D call, not checked against the DNA. TRBV21-1 is a documented pseudogene. The CDR3 has 18 residues. Here the CDR3 DNA reads TGTGCCAGCAGCAAAAGGGCCAGGGGGCGAGGGATGAACACTGAAGCTTTCTTT. It encodes CASSKRARGRGMNTEAFF.

This sequence joins TRBV3-1 (or the pseudogene TRBV3-2) and TRBJ2-5; D is perhaps TRBD2 (5 bases). V lost 0 bases to trimming and J lost 9 bases, with 11 bases between them. There are 13 residues in the CDR3. Germline CDR1 is LGHDT and CDR2 is YNNKEL (reference sequence). CDR3 bases: TGTGCCAGCAGCCAAGACCAGACCGGGGCCCAGTACTTC. This translates into CASSQDQTGAQYF.